The 24 T cell receptor beta chains below come from one sample, sequenced in a study of T cell repertoires in cytomegalovirus infection (dated by TCRdb to about 2019). These receptors have no known antigen. The treatment or condition tag for this specimen amounts to: in vitro stimulation with specific CMV peptide epitopes to enrich CMV-specific T cells. TCRdb lists the instrument as Illumina HiSeq 1500. The raw public reads went through TCRdb reprocessing: fastp at Q25, MiXCR clone calling, in-frame beta chains kept. Under each unique CDR3 protein, matching rows form one entry showing the most common genes and DNA. The sample table shows about 180,000 distinct CDR3 sequences, and roughly a fifth are seen once. 20% to 30% of the sample is held by the ten biggest clonotypes. Specimen: CD8+ T cells from cultured PBMCs, collected from culture after CMV antigen stimulation. All receptors derive from a human donor in good health (CMV status not recorded). Some clones in this sample may be carry-over from other donors' samples.

The V gene is TRBV6-2 or TRBV6-3, the J gene TRBJ1-1; D gene ambiguous. The V and J ends lost 6 bases and 4 bases respectively, with 21 bases between them. The CDR3 runs to 16 residues. Germline V gene lookup returns CDR1 MNHEY and CDR2 SVGEGT. This chain's CDR3 is CASRSPLFRPSTEAFF. The CDR3 coding sequence is TGTGCCAGCAGAAGCCCTCTATTTAGACCCAGCACTGAAGCTTTCTTT.

Ten or more counts support this clonotype. This chain uses TRBV5-1 with TRBJ1-3; the D gene is possibly TRBD1 (6 bases). The CDR3 sequence is 14 residues long. CDR1 and CDR2 from the germline V gene are SGHRS and YFSETQ. Trimming left V 4 bases short and J 0 bases short, with 8 bases between. Written as DNA, the CDR3 is TGCGCCAGCAGCGTGGACAGCTCTGGAAACACCATATATTTT. Protein: CASSVDSSGNTIYF.

This clonotype was counted ten times or more. V is TRBV4-2 and J is TRBJ2-5, with 7 bases matching TRBD1. The CDR3 sequence is 14 residues long. The germline V gene encodes CDR1 LGHNA and CDR2 YNFKEQ. The V and J ends lost 4 bases and 4 bases, in that order; junction bases with no gene match: 6. The CDR3 DNA is TGTGCCAGCAGCCCAGAGGGGGCGCGAGAGACCCAGTACTTC. The encoded protein is CASSPEGARETQYF.

This chain links TRBV9 with TRBJ1-1; 7 nucleotides line up with TRBD1. The germline V gene has CDR1 SGDLS and CDR2 YYNGEE. Trimming removed 0 bases from V and 4 bases from J; junction bases left unmatched: 6. The CDR3 totals 15 residues. The CDR3 reads CASSVAGTEGTEAFF. CDR3 coding DNA: TGTGCCAGCAGCGTAGCCGGGACAGAAGGCACTGAAGCTTTCTTT.

This rearrangement joins TRBV6-6 to TRBJ2-5; D call uncertain. Germline V gene sequence: CDR1 MNHNY, CDR2 SVGAGI (reference sequence). This CDR3 contains 14 residues. The ends were cut back, 0 bases at V and 5 bases at J, with 10 bases in the middle. The CDR3 region has the DNA TGTGCCAGCAGTTACTCGGAAGGGCGGGAGACCCAGTACTTC. It encodes CASSYSEGRETQYF.

This clonotype was counted between two and nine times. The chain is built from TRBV7-2 and TRBJ1-1, with D unresolved. The germline V gene has CDR1 SGHTA and CDR2 FQGNSA. Trimming pared 3 bases from V and 4 bases from J, leaving 12 bases between. The CDR3 totals 14 residues. The CDR3 spells CASSLRSWGTEAFF. In nucleotides, the CDR3 is TGTGCCAGCAGCTTGAGATCCTGGGGCACTGAAGCTTTCTTT.

This clonotype turned up a few times. This rearrangement joins TRBV7-9 to TRBJ1-1; no clear D. Per the germline V gene, CDR1 is SEHNR and CDR2 is FQNEAQ (reference sequence). The CDR3 runs to 15 residues. V lost 7 bases, J lost 1 base, and 16 bases lay in between. DNA for the CDR3: TGTGCCAGCATTTCTTTGCGCCGGAGGAACACTGAAGCTTTCTTT. Protein sequence: CASISLRRRNTEAFF.

This chain connects TRBV7-2 to TRBJ1-1; 7 positions agree with TRBD1. The CDR3 sequence is 11 residues long. The V gene end was trimmed by 9 bases and the J gene end by 8 bases; junction bases not matched to a gene: 6. Germline values: CDR1 SGHTA, CDR2 FQGNSA. The CDR3 region has the DNA TGTGCCAGTGCCGGGACAGTCGAAGCTTTCTTT. This codes for CASAGTVEAFF.

This clonotype appeared a few times. V and J are TRBV7-9 and TRBJ1-1; a possible D gene is TRBD1 (6 bases). This CDR3 contains 14 residues. V dropped 5 bases and J dropped 2 bases, with 12 bases sitting between them. Germline CDR1 and CDR2: SEHNR and FQNEAQ (reference sequence). The chain's CDR3 is CASSGRDTNTEAFF. In DNA form, the CDR3 reads TGTGCCAGCAGCGGACGGGACACCAACACTGAAGCTTTCTTT.

This clonotype was detected a few times. V gene TRBV7-6 combines with J gene TRBJ2-7; tentatively, D is TRBD1 (5 bases). The length of the CDR3 is 13 residues. V was trimmed by 4 bases and J by 4 bases, leaving 11 bases between them. Looked up from germline, CDR1 is SGHVS and CDR2 is FNYEAQ. The DNA of the CDR3 is TGTGCCAGCAGCTCAGGGTTGAAGTACGAGCAGTACTTC. It translates to CASSSGLKYEQYF.

A few counts support this clonotype. The chain joins TRBV12-3 or TRBV12-4 to TRBJ1-5; D possibly corresponds to TRBD1 (5 bases). CDR3 length: 16 residues. V lost 2 bases and J 7 bases, leaving 18 bases between the germline ends. CDR3 coding DNA: TGTGCCAGCAGTTTAAAAGCCAGGGTCGTGCGGCAGCCCCAGCATTTT. Translating it yields CASSLKARVVRQPQHF.

This chain joins TRBV12-3 or TRBV12-4 and TRBJ1-1; D not certain. The CDR3 has 12 residues. V lost 3 bases and J lost 7, with 9 bases in between. The CDR3 loop is CASSFSQIEAFF. The CDR3 nucleotides read TGTGCCAGCAGTTTCTCGCAGATTGAAGCTTTCTTT.

The chain has TRBV19 and TRBJ2-5; possibly TRBD1 or TRBD2 for D (5 bases each). Germline V gene data show CDR1 as LNHDA and CDR2 as SQIVND (reference sequence). The CDR3 runs 15 residues. Trimming took 1 base from V and 2 from J, leaving 11 bases between them. The CDR3 coding sequence is TGTGCCAGTAGTATAGGGCCGGGACGTCAAGAGACCCAGTACTTC. Protein product: CASSIGPGRQETQYF.

This clonotype was observed a handful of times. The chain carries TRBV7-2 and TRBJ2-1; 7 bases agree with TRBD2. Germline V gene data show CDR1 as SGHTA and CDR2 as FQGNSA. V shed 3 bases, J shed 2 bases, and the junction held 1 base outside the gene matches. This CDR3 is 14 amino acids long. This CDR3 reads CASSLSGAYNEQFF. CDR3 sequence (DNA): TGTGCCAGCAGCTTGAGCGGGGCCTACAATGAGCAGTTCTTC. Full variable domain (missing parts from reference TRBV7-2 and TRBJ2-1): GAGVSQSPSNKVTEKGKDVELRCDPISGHTALYWYRQSLGQGLEFLIYFQGNSAPDKSGLPSDRFSAERTGGSVSTLTIQRTQQEDSAVYLCASSLSGAYNEQFFGPGTRLTVL.

This clonotype has only a few counts. V is TRBV7-2 and J is TRBJ2-5; 9 bases fit TRBD1. V shed 5 bases, J shed 1 base, and the junction held 8 bases outside the gene matches. Germline V gene sequence: CDR1 SGHTA, CDR2 FQGNSA. The CDR3 loop spans 16 amino acids. CDR3 in DNA: TGTGCCAGCAGCCAATGGACAGGGGATCTCCAAGAGACCCAGTACTTC. Amino acids: CASSQWTGDLQETQYF.

The rearrangement links TRBV7-6 to TRBJ1-1; D not resolved. The ends were cut back, 8 bases at V and 6 bases at J, with 7 bases in the middle. CDR1 is SGHVS and CDR2 is FNYEAQ in the germline V gene. This CDR3 is 10 amino acids long. In DNA, the CDR3 is TGTGCCAGCGGAGGTCCTGAAGCTTTCTTT. Translation gives CASGGPEAFF.

This chain connects TRBV7-3 to TRBJ1-2; TRBD1 matches at 7 bases. Germline CDR1 reads SGHTA; CDR2 reads FQGTGA. The V gene end was trimmed by 5 bases and the J gene end by 7 bases; junction bases not matched to a gene: 10. The CDR3 consists of 14 residues. The CDR3 protein is CASSPPGRDSGYTF. The CDR3 region has the DNA TGTGCCAGCAGCCCCCCTGGCCGGGACAGTGGCTACACCTTC. Full variable domain (missing parts from reference TRBV7-3 and TRBJ1-2): GAGVSQTPSNKVTEKGKYVELRCDPISGHTALYWYRQSLGQGPEFLIYFQGTGAADDSGLPNDRFFAVRPEGSVSTLKIQRTERGDSAVYLCASSPPGRDSGYTFGSGTRLTVV.

This clonotype has just a few counts. V usage is TRBV7-9 and J usage is TRBJ2-7; TRBD1 matches 9 bases. CDR1 and CDR2 (germline): SEHNR, FQNEAQ (reference sequence). With V trimmed by 0 bases and J by 7 bases, 7 bases remained unmatched. This CDR3 contains 15 residues. CDR3 sequence (DNA): TGTGCCAGCAGCTTAGCGGGGGACAGGGAAGAGGAGCAGTACTTC. Encoded protein: CASSLAGDREEEQYF.

J is TRBJ1-5 and V is TRBV6-5; D gene ambiguous. V was pared by 6 bases and J by 1 base, with 13 bases between. This CDR3 has 15 residues. In germline, CDR1 is MNHEY, CDR2 SVGAGI. CDR3 nucleotide sequence: TGTGCCAGCAGCCCCTCAGCAGAGAGCAATCAGCCCCAGCATTTT. This codes for CASSPSAESNQPQHF.

The V gene is TRBV6-5, the J gene TRBJ2-7, with 7 bases that match TRBD1. The CDR3 runs 14 residues. The ends lost 2 bases at V and 4 bases at J; junction bases unmatched: 5. The V gene's germline CDR1 is MNHEY and CDR2 SVGAGI. The CDR3 loop reads CASSYQGQSYEQYF. The CDR3 nucleotides are TGTGCCAGCAGTTACCAGGGACAGTCTTACGAGCAGTACTTC.

V usage is TRBV4-1 and J usage is TRBJ2-6; D may be TRBD2 (5 bases). Germline values: CDR1 MGHRA, CDR2 YSYEKL. This CDR3 has 15 residues. The V and J ends lost 1 base and 2 bases respectively, with 6 bases between them. CDR3: CASSQGGAGANVLTF. Here the CDR3 DNA reads TGCGCCAGCAGCCAAGGGGGAGCTGGGGCCAACGTCCTGACTTTC.

The chain couples TRBV7-2 to TRBJ2-7; no clear D gene. Germline CDR1 reads SGHTA; CDR2 reads FQGNSA. V was cut by 7 bases and J by 6 bases, with 10 bases left in between. The CDR3 loop spans 11 amino acids. Written as DNA, the CDR3 is TGTGCCAGCAAGGGTGGGCCCGAGCAGTACTTC. It encodes CASKGGPEQYF.

This chain joins TRBV25-1 and TRBJ2-3, with D hard to call. From germline, CDR1 is MGHDK and CDR2 SYGVNS. The CDR3 has 11 amino acids. Trimming removed 6 bases from V and 7 bases from J, with 8 bases in between. CDR3 in amino acids: CASSPGYTQYF. DNA for the CDR3: TGTGCCAGCAGCCCCGGATATACGCAGTATTTT.

By sample share, this clonotype is medium-sized (0.01 to 0.1%). The chain carries TRBV4-2 and TRBJ1-5; D is unresolved. Germline CDR1 reads LGHNA; CDR2 reads YNFKEQ. The CDR3 consists of 15 residues. Between the trimmed V and J ends, which lost 2 bases and 4 bases, there was a span of 12 bases. The CDR3 here is CASSQTEWGNQPQHF. The CDR3 coding sequence is TGTGCCAGCAGCCAAACGGAGTGGGGTAATCAGCCCCAGCATTTT.